This T cell receptor beta chain was sequenced in a study of T-cell memory formation after mild COVID-19. Barcoded TCR alpha and TCR beta cDNA libraries with UMIs came from 5'RACE using constant-segment primers. TCRdb re-called the 5' RACE reads with MiXCR, one entry per CDR3 protein. This sample carries approximately 260,000 distinct CDR3 sequences, roughly 17% of them seen once, and the ten largest clones take 23%. A note on this clonotype: Its antigen is not known.

Study outcomes and limitations: Among clones contracting day 15 to 85, CD4/CD8 was balanced, whereas later expanders leaned CD4+. The study detected some responding clones in pre-infection memory, suggesting cross-reactive memory joined.

Germline-derived CDR1 and CDR2 are SGDLS and YYNGEE. The V end lost 3 bases, the J end lost 7 bases, and 16 bases lay between the germline ends. This CDR3 spans 14 amino acids. Sequenced input: PBMCs or a T cell subset sorted from them (not recorded which). This receptor was identified in a young man who had mild COVID-19 (a few samples of this study predate the infection). Cell type and time point are not known. V and J are TRBV9 and TRBJ1-1; D not resolved. In DNA form, the CDR3 reads TGTGCCAGCAGCGCTAGCTCTTATGACGGTGAAGCTTTCTTT. It is translated as CASSASSYDGEAFF.